The entry below describes one T cell receptor beta chain. The specificity of this receptor is unknown. Base qualities are missing; no much larger clone stands one base away. The sample originates from a study of blood T cell repertoires in COVID-19 (dated by TCRdb to 2018 to 2020). In terms of the full investigation: Collaborator samples came from the United States, Italy and Spain and covered acute and convalescent phases of COVID-19. The prospective study material was composed of cDNA or gDNA derived from T cells, B-cell-depleted T cells, or PBMCs. The dataset comprised deeply sampled blood TCRbeta repertoires from subjects exposed to, actively infected with, or recovered from COVID-19. The repertoires were made available in a free public database intended to serve as a resource for research on the immune response to SARS-CoV-2. Samples were obtained from the ongoing ImmuneRACE study (first 160 participants) and from approximately 1,200 subjects provided by 6 global collaborators. Nearly every sample came with metadata listing a de-identified subject ID, COVID-19 status, age in years and sex. HLA class I and class II types, where available, came from metadata supplied by the sample provider rather than from assay-based typing.

TCRbeta CDR3 regions were amplified from genomic DNA using the immunoSEQ Assay, a bias-controlled multiplex PCR. The authors' pipeline ran thus. The number of nucleated cells in each sample was estimated from the amplification of reference gene primers within the assay. Sequence reads were collapsed and filtered to measure the absolute abundance of every unique TCRbeta CDR3 rearrangement. For each sample, productive Simpson clonality was calculated as the square root of Simpson's diversity index across productive rearrangements. In its TCRdb copy, this immuneACCESS table keeps in-frame sequences only and misses some clones. Where compared with another copy, unresolved V genes explain less than half of these, and the others have no known cause. The DNA was the basis for D and trimming; V, J and clone size are from that table. The sample table lists 350,000 or so clones, roughly 85% of them with a count of one. Clones ranked in the top ten supply about 4% of the sample.

The CDR3 has 15 amino acids, counting the end cysteine and phenylalanine. The entry retains the CDR3 DNA only, 45 bases that are in frame from base 1. The V end gives up 0 bases and the J end 1 base, leaving 3 bases in the junction not matched to a gene. According to the germline V gene, CDR1 reads SGHRS and CDR2 reads YFSETQ. General conclusions and limits of the study: How much clinical and demographic metadata was included differed by source and by participant, and the metadata was provided uncurated.

Participants in the prospective study were enrolled through a virtual design, were aged about 18 to 90 years, and lived in about two dozen United States geographic areas. In the prospective study, participants were assigned to cohorts based on the clinical history participants reported in a screening survey and a study questionnaire. In the prospective study, mobile phlebotomists collected whole blood, serum and a nasopharyngeal or oropharyngeal swab from each participant. Participants in the prospective study had the option to provide additional blood draws and questionnaires over a roughly two-month period. Before DNA extraction, blood samples from the prospective study were shipped at room temperature or frozen.

The origin of this receptor is a woman aged 40 to 55 with acute COVID-19. The sample comprised PBMCs or T cells enriched from blood (not recorded which). The V and J segments used are TRBV5-1 and TRBJ2-5, and TRBD1 aligns with 7 junction nucleotides. The DNA sequence is TGCGCCAGCAGCTTGGGACAGGGCCTCCAAGAGACCCAGTACTTC. Translated, it reads CASSLGQGLQETQYF.